These 22 T cell receptor beta chains came from one sample sequenced in a study of OX40 agonist ivuxolimab in advanced cancers. TCRdb keeps only in-frame clones here, not all; method: immunoSEQ multiplex PCR. Here the sample spans over 65,000 clones, 86% being singletons. The material sequenced was CD4+ or CD8+ T cells sorted from blood, taken in a trial of the OX40 agonist ivuxolimab. The source is an adult with an advanced solid tumor such as melanoma, head and neck, liver or kidney cancer.

J is TRBJ2-7 and V is TRBV6-6; D call uncertain. The germline gives CDR1 MNHNY, CDR2 SVGAGI (reference sequence). Trimming took 2 bases from V and 1 from J, leaving 9 bases between them. The CDR3 sequence is 14 residues long. DNA for the CDR3: TGTGCCAGCAGTTACCGCCGTACTTCCTACGAGCAGTACTTC. This sequence encodes CASSYRRTSYEQYF.

This clone has a handful of counts. The chain has TRBV5-1 and TRBJ2-2; D perhaps matches TRBD2 (6 bases). The CDR3 sequence is 14 residues long. Trimming took off 9 bases at V and 5 bases at J, with 17 bases between the two ends. Germline V lookup: CDR1 SGHRS, CDR2 YFSETQ. CDR3 DNA: TGCGCCACCGGAATTGGTGCGGGAACCGGGGAGCTGTTTTTT. This encodes CATGIGAGTGELFF. The variable domain in full, completed from reference TRBV5-1 and TRBJ2-2, reads KAGVTQTPRYLIKTRGQQVTLSCSPISGHRSVSWYQQTPGQGLQFLFEYFSETQRNKGNFPGRFSGRQFSNSRSEMNVSTLELGDSALYLCATGIGAGTGELFFGEGSRLTVL.

This clone was counted only a few times. The chain carries TRBV27 and TRBJ1-6; possibly TRBD1 for D (6 bases). V was pared by 4 bases and J by 10 bases, with 17 bases between. CDR1 and CDR2 from the germline V gene are MNHEY and SMNVEV (reference sequence). The CDR3 totals 15 residues. Here the CDR3 reads CASSSQTGLGSPLHF. The CDR3 nucleotides are TGTGCCAGCAGTTCGCAAACAGGGTTGGGATCACCCCTCCACTTT.

The rearrangement joins TRBV9 to TRBJ2-2; TRBD1 matches 8 bases. The germline CDR1 and CDR2 sequences are SGDLS and YYNGEE. The V gene end was trimmed by 0 bases and the J gene end by 4 bases; junction bases not matched to a gene: 5. The CDR3 runs to 16 residues. The CDR3 DNA follows: TGTGCCAGCAGCGTAGAGCCAGGGGGCCCCACCGGGGAGCTGTTTTTT. Encoded protein: CASSVEPGGPTGELFF.

V and J are TRBV27 and TRBJ2-3; 9 nucleotides line up with TRBD1. Germline trimming cut 1 base from V and 4 bases from J; bases unmatched to any gene: 6. The CDR3 has 16 residues. Per the germline V gene, CDR1 is MNHEY and CDR2 is SMNVEV (reference sequence). In DNA form, the CDR3 reads TGTGCCAGCAGTTTATGGACAGGGGCCAGCGCAGATACGCAGTATTTT. It codes for CASSLWTGASADTQYF.

The chain is built from TRBV27 and TRBJ2-7; weak D call: TRBD1 (6 bases). Germline CDR1 and CDR2: MNHEY and SMNVEV (reference sequence). Deletions cut 2 bases from V and 2 bases from J, with 10 bases between. The CDR3 loop spans 14 amino acids. The CDR3 DNA is TGTGCCAGCAGTTTAGGGGGCGACACCTACGAGCAGTACTTC. It is translated as CASSLGGDTYEQYF.

V usage is TRBV27 and J usage is TRBJ1-6, with D tentatively TRBD1 (6 bases). Per the germline V gene, CDR1 is MNHEY and CDR2 is SMNVEV (reference sequence). V lost 5 bases to trimming and J lost 5 bases, with 13 bases between them. This CDR3 is 15 amino acids long. The chain's CDR3 is CASSVITGNNSPLHF. CDR3 DNA sequence: TGTGCCAGCAGTGTGATAACAGGGAATAATTCACCCCTCCACTTT.

The chain carries TRBV5-1 and TRBJ1-5; TRBD1 matches 7 bases. V lost 0 bases and J lost 2; bases outside the gene matches: 2. This CDR3 region has 15 residues. Per germline, CDR1 SGHRS and CDR2 YFSETQ. CDR3 coding DNA: TGCGCCAGCAGCTTGGGAGACAGGGGCAATCAGCCCCAGCATTTT. Protein sequence: CASSLGDRGNQPQHF.

The chain is built from TRBV6-5 and TRBJ2-7; D possibly matches TRBD1 or TRBD2 (5 bases each). Per germline, CDR1 MNHEY and CDR2 SVGAGI. The CDR3 has 13 amino acids. V dropped 1 base and J dropped 7 bases, with 11 bases sitting between them. The CDR3 region is CASSYFRDGEQYF. As DNA, the CDR3 is TGTGCCAGCAGTTACTTCAGGGACGGGGAGCAGTACTTC.

The rearrangement uses TRBV19 and TRBJ2-3; D is unclear. The V gene lost 5 bases and the J gene lost 2 bases, with 8 bases spanning the gap. Germline loops: CDR1 LNHDA, CDR2 SQIVND (reference sequence). The CDR3 has 13 residues. The CDR3 reads CASSPGVTDTQYF. The CDR3 bases are TGTGCCAGTAGTCCAGGCGTCACAGATACGCAGTATTTT.

The chain has TRBV27 and TRBJ1-5, with D unclear. V was cut by 6 bases and J by 6 bases, with 15 bases left in between. Germline V gene sequence: CDR1 MNHEY, CDR2 SMNVEV (reference sequence). The CDR3 length is 14 residues. In DNA form, the CDR3 reads TGTGCCAGCAGGCAAAGGGAATTTGGTCAGCCCCAGCATTTT. It translates to CASRQREFGQPQHF.

A few counts support this clone. J is TRBJ1-5 and V is TRBV10-1; D is perhaps TRBD1 (6 bases). V was pared by 7 bases and J by 6 bases, with 10 bases between. CDR3 length equals 12 residues. CDR1 and CDR2 from the germline V gene are WNHNN and SYGVQD (reference sequence). CDR3 in DNA: TGCGCCAGCAAGGGGGAGTCTCAGCCCCAGCATTTT. This encodes CASKGESQPQHF.

CDR3 nucleotides: TGTGCCTGGAGAGCGGGACACCCCTACGAGCAGTACTTC. This translates into CAWRAGHPYEQYF. This chain connects TRBV30 to TRBJ2-7, with D possibly TRBD2 on 7 matching bases. CDR3 length equals 13 residues. Germline lookup yields CDR1 GTSNPN and CDR2 SVGIG (reference sequence). Trimming cost V 3 bases and J 2 bases, with 11 bases left between them.

The chain has TRBV9 and TRBJ2-6; maybe TRBD1 (6 bases). Trimming stripped 1 base from V and 4 bases from J, with 9 bases between. The CDR3 has 15 residues. In germline, CDR1 is SGDLS, CDR2 YYNGEE. The CDR3 sequence: CASSVWGLGANVLTF. The CDR3 DNA reads TGTGCCAGCAGCGTATGGGGGCTCGGGGCCAACGTCCTGACTTTC.

The chain is built from TRBV7-3 and TRBJ2-5, with 11 positions matching TRBD2. J gave up 3 bases and V 1 base, and 19 bases lay outside the gene matches. This CDR3 is built from 21 residues. CDR1 and CDR2 (germline): SGHTA, FQGTGA. The CDR3 region has the DNA TGTGCCAGCAGCTTAATGACAGGGGCTTTACTAGCGGGGGATGGGGAAGAGACCCAGTACTTC. This codes for CASSLMTGALLAGDGEETQYF.

J is TRBJ2-1 and V is TRBV19; 7 bases align to TRBD1. V shed 6 bases, J shed 3 bases, and the junction held 5 bases outside the gene matches. Looked up from germline, CDR1 is LNHDA and CDR2 is SQIVND (reference sequence). The CDR3 sequence is 14 residues long. For the CDR3, the DNA is TGTGCCAGTAGGACAGGGTCCAGCTACAATGAGCAGTTCTTC. Encoded protein: CASRTGSSYNEQFF.

About this clone itself: At the DNA level, this CDR3 is encoded by other sequences in the same sample as well. V and J are TRBV5-1 and TRBJ1-1; unclear D gene. Germline CDR1 reads SGHRS; CDR2 reads YFSETQ. CDR3 length equals 11 residues. With 0 bases removed from V and 8 bases from J, the gap between germline ends came to 5 bases. The CDR3 sequence is CASSLGTEAFF. DNA of the CDR3: TGCGCCAGCAGCTTGGGTACAGAAGCTTTCTTT.

The CDR3 region has the DNA TGTGCCAGCAGTGAAGACAGCCTTTCGCCCCAGCATTTT. Translation gives CASSEDSLSPQHF. This sequence joins TRBV6-4 and TRBJ1-5; tentative D call: TRBD1 (5 bases). Germline V CDR1 and CDR2: MRHNA, SNTAGT. Trimming stripped 3 bases from V and 9 bases from J, with 12 bases between. The CDR3 length is 13 residues.

The chain links TRBV19 to TRBJ2-2; 11 nucleotides agree with TRBD2. Unmatched junction bases numbered 3, after V lost 1 base and J lost 5 bases. This CDR3 has 16 residues. Germline V gene sequence: CDR1 LNHDA, CDR2 SQIVND (reference sequence). The CDR3 region is CASSIGRTSGTGELFF. CDR3 sequence (DNA): TGTGCCAGTAGTATAGGCCGGACTAGCGGGACCGGGGAGCTGTTTTTT.

The V call is TRBV2, the J call TRBJ1-4, with unresolved D. Trimming cost V 4 bases and J 17 bases, with 17 bases left between them. This CDR3 spans 12 amino acids. CDR1 SNHLY and CDR2 FYNNEI come from the germline V gene. CDR3 amino acids: CASSGADRVPFF. CDR3 sequence (DNA): TGTGCCAGCAGTGGGGCAGACCGAGTCCCTTTTTTT.

The chain is built from TRBV2 and TRBJ2-5; D is perhaps TRBD1 (6 bases). Germline-derived CDR1 and CDR2 are SNHLY and FYNNEI. V was cut by 7 bases and J by 1 base, with 10 bases left in between. This CDR3 is built from 13 residues. In DNA, the CDR3 is TGTGCCAGCAACAGGGACGTCCAAGAGACCCAGTACTTC. It is translated as CASNRDVQETQYF.

This chain links TRBV4-1 with TRBJ1-6, with no clear D. V lost 1 base to trimming and J lost 2 bases, with 6 bases between them. The CDR3 length is 15 residues. Germline V gene data show CDR1 as MGHRA and CDR2 as YSYEKL. CDR3 residues: CASSQVATYNSPLHF. DNA of the CDR3: TGCGCCAGCAGCCAAGTAGCTACCTATAATTCACCCCTCCACTTT.